The 9 T cell receptor beta chains reported below all come from one sample, sequenced in a study of shared T cell receptors in the human thymus. Some clones are missing from TCRdb's copy, which holds only in-frame ones; the method was immunoSEQ multiplex PCR. The data show around 340,000 clones, roughly 94% seen once. Sequences were obtained from thymocytes. These TCRs come from a human donor.

This clone was picked up a small number of times. V gene TRBV7-3 combines with J gene TRBJ2-7; 8 bases map to TRBD1. After removal of 4 bases from V and 4 bases from J, the junction contained 6 bases not matched to a gene. The CDR3 length is 14 residues. CDR1 and CDR2 from the germline V gene are SGHTA and FQGTGA. This CDR3 is CASSSGQGRYEQYF. CDR3 DNA: TGTGCCAGCAGCTCCGGACAGGGACGGTACGAGCAGTACTTC.

The chain is built from TRBV4-1 and TRBJ2-5, with no clear D. Trimming stripped 4 bases from V and 7 bases from J, with 10 bases between. The CDR3 length is 12 residues. Looked up from germline, CDR1 is MGHRA and CDR2 is YSYEKL. CDR3 bases: TGCGCCAGCAGCCCTGAAAAGGGGACCCAGTACTTC. It encodes CASSPEKGTQYF.

This chain's CDR3 is CASSVPVRAGELFF. CDR3 sequence (DNA): TGTGCCAGCAGCGTCCCCGTCAGAGCCGGGGAGCTGTTTTTT. The chain joins TRBV9 to TRBJ2-2; no reliable D call. Trimming removed 2 bases from V and 6 bases from J, with 11 bases in between. The CDR3 loop spans 14 amino acids. From germline, CDR1 is SGDLS and CDR2 YYNGEE.

The rearrangement links TRBV7-8 to TRBJ2-2; weak D call: TRBD1 (5 bases). V shed 5 bases and J shed 0 bases, with 19 bases lying between them. Germline V gene lookup returns CDR1 SGHVS and CDR2 FQNEAQ. This CDR3 is 18 amino acids long. This CDR3 reads CASSTYRRQSPNTGELFF. The CDR3 DNA reads TGTGCCAGCAGCACCTACCGGCGACAGAGTCCGAACACCGGGGAGCTGTTTTTT.

This chain connects TRBV4-3 to TRBJ1-5, with D possibly being TRBD1 (5 bases). CDR1 is LGHNA, CDR2 YSLEER, per germline. The CDR3 totals 18 residues. Trimming pared 4 bases from V and 4 bases from J, leaving 23 bases between. CDR3 nucleotide sequence: TGCGCCAGCAGCCTCGTTTTTCGGGGCGCCTTTGGAAATCAGCCCCAGCATTTT. Translated: CASSLVFRGAFGNQPQHF.

The chain employs TRBV6-6 and TRBJ1-1; D unclear. The CDR3 has 14 residues. Germline V gene lookup returns CDR1 MNHNY and CDR2 SVGAGI (reference sequence). Trimming shortened V by 1 base and J by 7 bases, and 13 bases separated the two germline ends. The CDR3 coding sequence is TGTGCCAGCAGTTACTATTGGCGCCATCGTGAAGCTTTCTTT. It codes for CASSYYWRHREAFF.

The chain links TRBV16 to TRBJ1-6; D call uncertain. Germline CDR1 and CDR2: KGHSY and FQNENV. CDR3 length: 15 amino acids. The V end was cut by 0 bases, the J end by 14 bases, with 17 bases between. CDR3 bases: TGTGCCAGCAGCCAATCGAGATATGGGTGGTTGACCCTCCACTTT. The encoded protein is CASSQSRYGWLTLHF.

The chain combines TRBV5-1 with TRBJ2-5; 9 nucleotides match TRBD1. The end of the DNA fits TRBJ2-7 better, so the J call may be wrong. Germline CDR1 SGHRS, CDR2 YFSETQ. The CDR3 has 15 amino acids. The CDR3 is CASSPPGQGLYEQYF. The CDR3 bases are TGCGCCAGCTCCCCGCCGGGACAGGGACTTTACGAGCAGTACTTC.

The J gene is TRBJ2-7, the V gene TRBV27; D may be TRBD1 (5 bases). This CDR3 is 16 amino acids long. Germline assignment: CDR1 MNHEY and CDR2 SMNVEV (reference sequence). Trimming left V 5 bases short and J 4 bases short, with 21 bases between. The CDR3 sequence: CASSARTQGIKYEQYF. Written as DNA, the CDR3 is TGTGCCAGCAGTGCCCGTACGCAGGGTATCAAGTACGAGCAGTACTTC.